The source of this TCR beta chain is a study of identical twins. TCRdb redid the calling of the 5' RACE reads with MiXCR, one entry per CDR3 protein. Among approximately 690,000 distinct CDR3 sequences listed, approximately 6.1% were seen once. CDR3 size: 13 residues. Trimming removed 4 bases from V and 2 bases from J, with 9 bases in between. Looked up from germline, CDR1 is MNHNY and CDR2 is SVGAGI (reference sequence). This receptor was obtained from a man younger than 30 in good health. The sample comprised naive T cells sorted from blood. The rearrangement joins TRBV6-6 to TRBJ2-7, with D possibly TRBD1 on 5 matching bases. The CDR3 region is CASSSGSTYEQYF. Here the CDR3 DNA reads TGTGCCAGCAGTTCAGGGTCCACCTACGAGCAGTACTTC.